This T cell receptor beta chain was profiled in a study of T cell repertoires in cytomegalovirus infection. For the study at large: The authors relied on CMV epitopes, both recently identified HLA-C-restricted and well-studied HLA-B-restricted. General study findings and limits: Carriage of CMV together with the relevant HLA was identifiable through cumulative public TCR beta family frequency.

One entry per CDR3 protein results from TCRdb running MiXCR on the reads. The sample has approximately 300,000 distinct CDR3 sequences; more than 20% are singletons. CDR1 is MGHRA and CDR2 is YSYEKL in the germline V gene. The CDR3 has 13 residues. V was pared by 1 base and J by 8 bases, with 11 bases between. A note on this clonotype: Its antigen is unidentified.

The TCR sequence derives from a human donor in good health (CMV status not recorded). Some clones in this sample may be carry-over from other donors' samples. The rearrangement uses TRBV4-1 and TRBJ1-1; weak D call: TRBD1 (6 bases). Sequencing used cultured PBMCs, obtained from culture after CMV antigen stimulation. The CDR3 loop reads CASSQVFGTEAFF. Here the CDR3 DNA reads TGCGCCAGCAGCCAAGTATTCGGGACAGAAGCTTTCTTT.